This entry concerns a single TCR beta chain. As yet, its antigen is unknown. Germline V gene sequence: CDR1 SGDLS, CDR2 YYNGEE. The length of the CDR3 is 15 residues. Trimming pared 7 bases from V and 1 base from J, leaving 14 bases between. This entry comes from a study of siplizumab effects on memory and regulatory T cells. Points from the study as a whole: Treg origin accounted for an average of roughly 69% of mappable alloreactive CD4+ clones with siplizumab and about 27% in controls. Naive T cells seemed more diverse than memory cells and seemed major alloresponse contributors.

Using immunoSEQ multiplex PCR, the repertoire was profiled, and TCRdb retains in-frame clones only, with some absent. The sample shows 8,000 to 9,000 clones, over 60% of them seen only once. Sequenced input: effector memory CD8+ T cells sorted from blood. Subset meaning: unstimulated CD8+ effector memory T cells. The clonotype originates from a human donor in good health. The gene calls are TRBV9 and TRBJ2-2; D unresolved. CDR3 in DNA: TGTGCCAGCGCAGCGTCTGCAGTGAACACCGGGGAGCTGTTTTTT. Protein sequence: CASAASAVNTGELFF.